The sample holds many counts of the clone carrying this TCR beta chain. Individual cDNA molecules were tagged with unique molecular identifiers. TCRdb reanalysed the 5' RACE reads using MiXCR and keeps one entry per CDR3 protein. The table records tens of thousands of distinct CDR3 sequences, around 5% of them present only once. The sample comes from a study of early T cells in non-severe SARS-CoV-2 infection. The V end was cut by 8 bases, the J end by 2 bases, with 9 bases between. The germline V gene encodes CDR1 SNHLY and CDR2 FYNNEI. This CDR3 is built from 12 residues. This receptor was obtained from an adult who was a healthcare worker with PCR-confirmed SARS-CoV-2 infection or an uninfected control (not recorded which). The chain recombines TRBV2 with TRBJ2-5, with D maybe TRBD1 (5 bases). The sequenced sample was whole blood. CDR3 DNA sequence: TGTGCCAGCGACAGCCGACAAGAGACCCAGTACTTC. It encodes CASDSRQETQYF.